The 10 T cell receptor beta chains reported below all come from one sample, sequenced in a study of blood T cells in healthy people across ages. The second PCR ran roughly 6 to 12 cycles with a sample-barcoded 5' primer and J-beta primers. TCRdb reprocessed the 5' RACE reads via MiXCR and lists one record per CDR3 protein. The profile shows about a million distinct CDR3 sequences, 40% to 60% of them singletons. Sequenced: blood. These receptors all come from a man in his thirties or forties in good health.

The rearrangement links TRBV27 to TRBJ1-6; D is perhaps TRBD1 (5 bases). Looked up from germline, CDR1 is MNHEY and CDR2 is SMNVEV (reference sequence). CDR3 length: 14 amino acids. V dropped 1 base and J dropped 10 bases, with 11 bases sitting between them. The CDR3 nucleotides are TGTGCCAGCAGTTTATTGACAGAAGGGTCACCCCTCCACTTT. Translating it yields CASSLLTEGSPLHF.

The V gene is TRBV15, the J gene TRBJ2-3; 8 bases agree with TRBD2. V lost 5 bases to trimming and J lost 3 bases; unmatched junction nucleotides: 10. The CDR3 has 16 residues. CDR1 is LNHNV, CDR2 YYDKDF, per germline (reference sequence). CDR3 nucleotide sequence: TGTGCCACCAGCCCTATCCGTCCGGGGGGGACAGATACGCAGTATTTT. This sequence encodes CATSPIRPGGTDTQYF.

This clonotype was observed a few times. The chain carries TRBV6-1 and TRBJ2-1; D may correspond to TRBD1 or TRBD2 (5 bases each). CDR1 MNHNS and CDR2 SASEGT come from the germline V gene. Trimming stripped 7 bases from V and 9 bases from J, with 22 bases between. This CDR3 has 15 residues. The CDR3 nucleotides are TGTGCCAGCACCACCGGGACCCCCAGGGTCAGTGAGCAGTTCTTC. Translating gives CASTTGTPRVSEQFF.

A word on this clonotype: At one boundary the junction diverges from the germline segment, which might be a read error. CDR3 nucleotide sequence: TGTGGCAGCAGCCAAGATGGGCAGGTGGCCTGCGAGCAGTACTTC. Translating it yields CGSSQDGQVACEQYF. The rearrangement links TRBV4-2 to TRBJ2-7; D gene ambiguous. The CDR3 spans 15 residues. CDR1 is LGHNA, CDR2 YNFKEQ, per germline.

Notes on this clonotype: One end of the junction does not line up with germline, which may come from a read error. V usage is TRBV12-3 or TRBV12-4 and J usage is TRBJ2-3, with D perhaps being TRBD1 or TRBD2 (5 bases each). This CDR3 region has 16 residues. In nucleotides, the CDR3 is TGTGCCAGCAGTTTAGCGGTAGCGACAAGCACAGGTACGCAGTATTTT. This codes for CASSLAVATSTGTQYF.

V is TRBV7-6 and J is TRBJ2-4; D might be TRBD1 (9 bases). The J call could be wrong; TRBJ2-7 is a better fit for the DNA end. The CDR3 has 20 amino acids. Per the germline V gene, CDR1 is SGHVS and CDR2 is FNYEAQ. The chain's CDR3 is CASSLVPLDRGTSGSYEQYF. The CDR3 bases are TGTGCCAGCAGCTTAGTCCCTCTGGACAGGGGAACTAGCGGCTCCTACGAGCAGTACTTC.

This clonotype has ten or more counts. This rearrangement joins TRBV27 to TRBJ1-2, with TRBD1 matching 8 bases. After removal of 4 bases from V and 7 bases from J, the junction contained 11 bases not matched to a gene. CDR3 size: 15 residues. CDR1 is MNHEY, CDR2 SMNVEV, per germline (reference sequence). The CDR3 region is CASSSNRGRGLGYTF. Written as DNA, the CDR3 is TGTGCCAGCAGTTCAAACCGCGGCAGGGGGCTTGGCTACACCTTC.

In this sample, this clonotype turned up once. This chain uses TRBV4-1 with TRBJ2-2, with TRBD2 identical over 13 bases. CDR1 MGHRA and CDR2 YSYEKL come from the germline V gene. The CDR3 totals 16 residues. V lost 3 bases and J lost 6; bases outside the gene matches: 4. CDR3 DNA: TGCGCCAGCAGCCAGGTGGGACTAGCGGGGCCCGGGGAGCTGTTTTTT. It translates to CASSQVGLAGPGELFF.

In this sample, this clonotype turned up many times. The rearrangement joins TRBV29-1 to TRBJ2-7, with 10 bases aligning to TRBD1. V was clipped by 7 bases and J by 6 bases; unmatched bases: 6. The CDR3 is made up of 12 amino acids. Germline V CDR1 and CDR2: SQVTM, ANQGSEA. The DNA for the CDR3 is TGCAGCGCCGAAAGGACAGGGGGCGAGCAGTACTTC. Translated: CSAERTGGEQYF.

At least ten counts were recorded for this clonotype. CDR3 protein: CASSQETGGSYEQYF. In nucleotides, the CDR3 is TGCGCCAGCAGCCAAGAGACAGGGGGCTCCTACGAGCAGTACTTC. This chain links TRBV4-3 with TRBJ2-7, with 9 bases lining up with TRBD1. There are 15 residues in the CDR3. CDR1 and CDR2 (germline): LGHNA, YSLEER. With V trimmed by 0 bases and J by 0 bases, 0 bases remained unmatched.